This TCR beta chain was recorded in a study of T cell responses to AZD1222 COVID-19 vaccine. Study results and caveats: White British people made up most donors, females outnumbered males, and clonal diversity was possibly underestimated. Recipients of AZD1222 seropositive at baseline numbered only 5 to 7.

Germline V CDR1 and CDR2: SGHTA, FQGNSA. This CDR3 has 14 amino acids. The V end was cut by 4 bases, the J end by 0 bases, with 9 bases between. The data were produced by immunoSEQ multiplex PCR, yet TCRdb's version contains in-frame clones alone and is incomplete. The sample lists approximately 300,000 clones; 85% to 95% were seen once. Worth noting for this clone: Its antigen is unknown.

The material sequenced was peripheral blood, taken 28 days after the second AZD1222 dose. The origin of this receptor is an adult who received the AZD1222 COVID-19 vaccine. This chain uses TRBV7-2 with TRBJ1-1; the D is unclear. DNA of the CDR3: TGTGCCAGCAGCTCCGGCCGGCTGAACACTGAAGCTTTCTTT. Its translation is CASSSGRLNTEAFF.